These T cell receptor beta chains were read from a single sample in a study of blood T cells in healthy people across ages. TCRdb reprocessed the 5' RACE reads with MiXCR, giving one entry per CDR3 protein. The repertoire holds fewer than 900,000 distinct CDR3 sequences, with 45% to 50% as singletons. What was sequenced was blood. The receptor source for this set is a woman in her sixties in good health. Both conserved end residues are trimmed from each CDR3.

CDR3: ASRGRESGTEAF
V: TRBV28
J: TRBJ1-1

CDR3: ASSWTGTSGTEQY
V: TRBV7-2
J: -

CDR3: ASSAGQGRNTEAF
V: TRBV6-4
J: TRBJ1-1

CDR3: SARGRRGQRTEAF
V: TRBV20-1
J: TRBJ1-1

CDR3: ATSRGELEKLF
V: TRBV15
J: TRBJ1-4

CDR3: ASSQPTRGQGKYGYT
V: TRBV4-1
J: TRBJ1-2

CDR3: ASSLADRGNTEAF
V: TRBV5-6
J: TRBJ1-1

CDR3: ASSLGRGLGLTQY
V: TRBV11-2
J: -

CDR3: ASSSGRSNEQF
V: TRBV5-6
J: TRBJ2-1

CDR3: ASSVPGILYNEQF
V: TRBV7-2
J: TRBJ2-1

CDR3: ASSLDIVLNIQY
V: TRBV11-2
J: TRBJ2-4

CDR3: ATTRGSGGVETQY
V: TRBV15
J: -

CDR3: SVPVDSRTQY
V: TRBV29-1
J: TRBJ2-7

CDR3: ASSLGGGAAKNIQY
V: TRBV7-2
J: TRBJ2-4

CDR3: ASSPPGLATYEQY
V: TRBV7-9
J: TRBJ2-7

CDR3: ASSLDRGLSKTQY
V: TRBV5-1
J: TRBJ2-5